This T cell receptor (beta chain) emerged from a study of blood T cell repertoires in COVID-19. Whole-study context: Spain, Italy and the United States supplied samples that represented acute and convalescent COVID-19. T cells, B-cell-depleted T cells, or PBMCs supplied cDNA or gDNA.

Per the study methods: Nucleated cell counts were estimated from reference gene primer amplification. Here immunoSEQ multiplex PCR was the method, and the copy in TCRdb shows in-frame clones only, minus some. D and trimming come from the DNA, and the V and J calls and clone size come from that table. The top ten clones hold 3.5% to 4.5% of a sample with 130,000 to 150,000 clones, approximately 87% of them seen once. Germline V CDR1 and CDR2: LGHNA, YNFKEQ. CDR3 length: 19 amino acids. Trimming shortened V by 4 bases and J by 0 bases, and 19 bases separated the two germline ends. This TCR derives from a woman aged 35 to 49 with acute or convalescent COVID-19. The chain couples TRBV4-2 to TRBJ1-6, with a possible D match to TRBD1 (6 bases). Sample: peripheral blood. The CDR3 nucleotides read TGTGCCAGCAGCCTTACATGGACAGCCTCGAGCTCCTATAATTCACCCCTCCACTTT. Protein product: CASSLTWTASSSYNSPLHF.